The 29 T cell receptor beta chains below were found in one sample sequenced in a study of shared clonotypes between healthy human individuals. Terminally differentiated effector memory CD45RA+ cells were excluded from the naive CD8 cells, which were CD45RO-negative and positively selected for CCR7. Using immunoSEQ multiplex PCR, the repertoire was profiled, and TCRdb retains in-frame clones only, with some absent. Of under 2,000,000 clones listed, approximately 95% are singletons. Sequencing input: naive CD8+ T cells sorted from blood. The receptors were sampled from a young man in good health.

The chain is built from TRBV25-1 and TRBJ2-7; the match to TRBD1 covers 9 bases. The CDR3 covers 13 residues. The J segment lost 3 bases and the V segment lost 9 bases, leaving 6 bases of the junction unmatched. Germline assignment: CDR1 MGHDK and CDR2 SYGVNS. The CDR3 bases are TGTGCCAGTACAAACAGGGGGCTCTACGAGCAGTACTTC. It encodes CASTNRGLYEQYF.

This chain joins TRBV6-6 and TRBJ2-7; either TRBD1 or TRBD2 may supply D (5 bases each). There are 14 residues in the CDR3. V was trimmed by 0 bases and J by 2 bases, leaving 8 bases between them. CDR1 and CDR2 (germline): MNHNY, SVGAGI (reference sequence). DNA for the CDR3: TGTGCCAGCAGTTACTCAGGGACCACCTACGAGCAGTACTTC. It codes for CASSYSGTTYEQYF.

About this clone: Other DNA sequences from this sample encode an identical CDR3 as well. This chain joins TRBV7-9 and TRBJ2-2; TRBD1 matches 9 bases. The CDR3 spans 16 residues. Germline lookup yields CDR1 SEHNR and CDR2 FQNEAQ (reference sequence). V gave up 2 bases and J gave up 1 base; unmatched junction bases: 2. The CDR3 DNA reads TGTGCCAGCAGCTTACTGGGACAGGGGAACACCGGGGAGCTGTTTTTT. This gives the protein CASSLLGQGNTGELFF.

The chain joins TRBV10-3 to TRBJ1-2, with D perhaps matching TRBD1 (5 bases). Germline V gene data show CDR1 as ENHRY and CDR2 as SYGVKD. The V end lost 3 bases, the J end lost 7 bases, and 15 bases lay between the germline ends. This CDR3 spans 14 amino acids. The CDR3 DNA sequence: TGTGCCATCAGTGATGATCAGGGAGGGAGTGGCTACACCTTC. It codes for CAISDDQGGSGYTF.

The V call is TRBV18, the J call TRBJ2-1; 10 nucleotides align to TRBD2. The CDR3 runs to 15 residues. CDR1 and CDR2 from the germline V gene are KGHSH and LQKENI. J was trimmed by 8 bases and V by 5 bases; bases with no gene match: 9. CDR3 loop: CASSSTGLAPDEQFF. The CDR3, as DNA: TGTGCCAGCTCATCGACGGGACTAGCGCCCGATGAGCAGTTCTTC.

This chain joins TRBV18 and TRBJ1-1; D unresolved. The V and J ends lost 4 bases and 7 bases respectively, with 10 bases between them. The V gene's germline CDR1 is KGHSH and CDR2 LQKENI. The CDR3 sequence is 12 residues long. In DNA, the CDR3 is TGTGCCAGCTCACTAAGCGCTTATGAAGCTTTCTTT. Its translation is CASSLSAYEAFF.

The rearrangement uses TRBV15 and TRBJ1-3, with 7 bases matching TRBD1. Germline V CDR1 and CDR2: LNHNV, YYDKDF (reference sequence). Trimming at V came to 1 base and at J to 3 bases, leaving 12 bases not matched to a gene. The CDR3 has 18 amino acids. This CDR3 reads CATSRAEARGFFGNTIYF. Here the CDR3 DNA reads TGTGCCACCAGCAGAGCTGAGGCCAGGGGGTTCTTTGGAAACACCATATATTTT.

J is TRBJ1-2 and V is TRBV19, with D possibly matching TRBD1 (6 bases). The CDR3 covers 14 residues. The V gene's germline CDR1 is LNHDA and CDR2 SQIVND (reference sequence). Trimming pared 1 base from V and 3 bases from J, leaving 9 bases between. CDR3 sequence: CASSIVRGDYGYTF. The CDR3 nucleotides read TGTGCCAGTAGTATAGTGAGGGGGGACTATGGCTACACCTTC.

For the CDR3, the DNA is TGTGCCAGCAGTTTAAGGGGGGGCTATCGAGAGACCCAGTACTTC. This translates into CASSLRGGYRETQYF. The chain links TRBV28 to TRBJ2-5, with D perhaps matching TRBD2 (7 bases). V was clipped by 2 bases and J by 4 bases, with 14 bases between them. Germline-derived CDR1 and CDR2 are MDHEN and SYDVKM. CDR3 length: 15 amino acids.

V gene TRBV7-9 combines with J gene TRBJ2-7; 7 positions match TRBD1. CDR3 length: 15 residues. The J segment lost 2 bases and the V segment lost 5 bases, leaving 9 bases of the junction unmatched. Per the germline V gene, CDR1 is SEHNR and CDR2 is FQNEAQ (reference sequence). CDR3 loop: CASSIGQVPAYEQYF. The CDR3 coding sequence is TGTGCCAGCAGCATAGGACAGGTACCTGCCTACGAGCAGTACTTC.

This clone was recorded a few times. Other DNA sequences of this sample code for an identical CDR3. The V gene is TRBV5-4, the J gene TRBJ2-3; no firm D call. The CDR3 is 11 amino acids. The V end was cut by 3 bases, the J end by 2 bases, with 1 base between. Germline V lookup: CDR1 SGHNT, CDR2 YYREEE (reference sequence). CDR3 nucleotides: TGTGCCAGCAGCTACACAGATACGCAGTATTTT. It specifies CASSYTDTQYF.

This clone showed up just once. The chain carries TRBV27 and TRBJ2-7, with D tentatively TRBD2 (6 bases). Germline CDR1 is MNHEY and CDR2 is SMNVEV (reference sequence). The CDR3 is 15 residues long. V lost 1 base and J lost 2, with 12 bases in between. The CDR3 DNA follows: TGTGCCAGCAGTTTATTTCGGGGGACTGCCTACGAGCAGTACTTC. Residues: CASSLFRGTAYEQYF.

This clone showed up just a few times. V is TRBV30 and J is TRBJ1-1, with D possibly being TRBD1 (5 bases). V lost 3 bases and J lost 8, with 19 bases in between. The germline gives CDR1 GTSNPN, CDR2 SVGIG (reference sequence). The CDR3 is made up of 14 amino acids. CDR3: CAWSPGWGLIEAFF. The CDR3, as DNA: TGTGCCTGGAGCCCCGGTTGGGGCTTGATAGAAGCTTTCTTT.

The chain has TRBV27 and TRBJ2-7; 11 nucleotides align to TRBD2. CDR1 is MNHEY, CDR2 SMNVEV, per germline (reference sequence). The CDR3 extends over 15 amino acids. Trimming removed 5 bases from V and 0 bases from J; junction bases left unmatched: 3. CDR3 bases: TGTGCCAGCAGTAAAGGGACTAGCGGCTCCTACGAGCAGTACTTC. It specifies CASSKGTSGSYEQYF.

This clone was recorded only once. This chain connects TRBV7-6 to TRBJ2-2; 10 nucleotides align to TRBD1. Trimming cost V 1 base and J 6 bases; bases outside gene matches: 5. CDR3 length: 16 residues. Germline CDR1 and CDR2: SGHVS and FNYEAQ. The CDR3 sequence: CASSLGPGQGSGELFF. The DNA of the CDR3 is TGTGCCAGCAGCTTAGGACCGGGACAGGGGTCCGGGGAGCTGTTTTTT.

This clone was seen a handful of times. The same CDR3 also results from other DNA sequences found in this sample. V usage is TRBV6-5 and J usage is TRBJ1-1; D not certain. V was clipped by 0 bases and J by 0 bases, with 2 bases between them. The CDR3 spans 13 residues. Germline CDR1 is MNHEY and CDR2 is SVGAGI. The CDR3 loop reads CASSYSMNTEAFF. The CDR3 bases are TGTGCCAGCAGTTACTCTATGAACACTGAAGCTTTCTTT.

The sample holds one count of this clone. The rearrangement joins TRBV25-1 to TRBJ2-7, with 7 bases that match TRBD1. CDR1 is MGHDK, CDR2 SYGVNS, per germline. The CDR3 extends over 18 amino acids. V lost 5 bases to trimming and J lost 0 bases; unmatched junction nucleotides: 16. Here the CDR3 DNA reads TGTGCCAGCAGTCCCACCCGCCAGCATACAGGGGTCTCCTACGAGCAGTACTTC. Amino acids: CASSPTRQHTGVSYEQYF.

This chain connects TRBV28 to TRBJ1-2; D remains ambiguous. Trimming stripped 5 bases from V and 3 bases from J, with 25 bases between. The CDR3 contains 18 residues. Germline V gene lookup returns CDR1 MDHEN and CDR2 SYDVKM. CDR3 protein: CASSGMDPGLGPDYGYTF. CDR3 coding DNA: TGTGCCAGCAGTGGGATGGACCCCGGGTTAGGTCCGGACTATGGCTACACCTTC.

This sequence joins TRBV27 and TRBJ1-5; 9 positions agree with TRBD1. The CDR3 consists of 13 residues. V dropped 10 bases and J dropped 6; count of bases not matched to a gene: 7. Per germline, CDR1 MNHEY and CDR2 SMNVEV (reference sequence). CDR3 DNA: TGTGCCATCGGGACAGGGCCCGGTCAGCCCCAGCATTTT. Amino acids: CAIGTGPGQPQHF.

Worth noting for this clone: This sample includes further DNA sequences coding for the same CDR3. V is TRBV10-1 and J is TRBJ2-7; possibly TRBD2 for D (6 bases). CDR1 and CDR2 (germline): WNHNN, SYGVQD (reference sequence). V lost 2 bases and J 4 bases, leaving 9 bases between the germline ends. The CDR3 is made up of 13 amino acids. DNA of the CDR3: TGCGCCAGCAGTGAGAGTCGGGGGTACGAGCAGTACTTC. It yields the protein CASSESRGYEQYF.

The chain is built from TRBV4-3 and TRBJ1-1; 9 nucleotides agree with TRBD1. CDR3 length: 16 amino acids. The trim removed 1 base at V and 0 bases at J, leaving 3 bases unmatched. The germline V gene encodes CDR1 LGHNA and CDR2 YSLEER. CDR3 protein: CASSQVTGGMNTEAFF. The CDR3, as DNA: TGCGCCAGCAGCCAAGTGACAGGGGGGATGAACACTGAAGCTTTCTTT.

The V call is TRBV27, the J call TRBJ2-7, with no clear D. Germline-derived CDR1 and CDR2 are MNHEY and SMNVEV (reference sequence). V lost 6 bases and J 3 bases, leaving 6 bases between the germline ends. There are 11 residues in the CDR3. The CDR3 loop reads CASRSIYEQYF. The CDR3 DNA reads TGTGCCAGCAGATCGATCTACGAGCAGTACTTC.

This sequence joins TRBV7-9 and TRBJ1-4, with TRBD1 matching over 10 bases. Germline V gene data show CDR1 as SEHNR and CDR2 as FQNEAQ (reference sequence). This CDR3 region has 16 residues. The junction had 11 bases not matched to a gene; V was cut back by 5 bases and J by 8 bases. This CDR3 is CASSTKRQGANEKLFF. CDR3 in DNA: TGTGCCAGCAGCACGAAAAGACAGGGGGCAAACGAAAAACTGTTTTTT.

This chain joins TRBV11-2 and TRBJ2-1; 7 bases are a match to TRBD1. J was trimmed by 12 bases and V by 4 bases; bases with no gene match: 6. There are 12 residues in the CDR3. From germline, CDR1 is SGHAT and CDR2 FQNNGV. This CDR3 is CASSSNRDRQFF. CDR3 in DNA: TGTGCCAGCAGCTCGAACCGGGACAGGCAGTTCTTC.

The V gene is TRBV11-2, the J gene TRBJ2-5; D is ambiguous. Deletions cut 0 bases from V and 3 bases from J, with 5 bases between. This CDR3 region has 13 residues. CDR1 is SGHAT and CDR2 is FQNNGV in the germline V gene. CDR3 sequence reads: CASSLDTEETQYF. CDR3 in DNA: TGTGCCAGCAGCTTAGATACCGAAGAGACCCAGTACTTC.

This sequence joins TRBV13 and TRBJ2-1; TRBD2 agrees at 15 bases. CDR1 and CDR2 (germline): PRHDT, FYEKMQ (reference sequence). The CDR3 extends over 20 amino acids. J was trimmed by 8 bases and V by 4 bases; bases with no gene match: 18. The CDR3 loop is CASSSGTSGGPPLVTDEQFF. The DNA of the CDR3 is TGTGCCAGCAGCTCCGGGACTAGCGGGGGGCCACCTCTTGTTACCGATGAGCAGTTCTTC.

The chain combines TRBV6-1 with TRBJ2-7; 10 bases are a match to TRBD2. The CDR3 is made up of 15 amino acids. The germline V gene encodes CDR1 MNHNS and CDR2 SASEGT. V was clipped by 2 bases and J by 2 bases; unmatched bases: 3. Here the CDR3 DNA reads TGTGCCAGCAGTGAATGGACTAGCGGAACCTACGAGCAGTACTTC. Translated, it gives CASSEWTSGTYEQYF.

Concerning this clone: Because the CDR3's place on the DNA is in doubt, the DNA is left out and the CDR3 is given as listed by TCRdb. The rearrangement joins TRBV27 to TRBJ2-7; the table gives TRBD2 as D, unverified against the DNA. The CDR3 length is 18 residues, termini included. Germline V gives CDR1 MNHEY, CDR2 SMNVEV (reference sequence). The chain's CDR3 is CASSFGPGSGLAGVEQYF.

CDR3 nucleotide sequence: TGTGCCAGCGGCTGGGGATCTATGGAGCAGTTCTTC. Amino acids: CASGWGSMEQFF. The chain employs TRBV11-2 and TRBJ2-1; D unresolved. CDR3 length equals 12 residues. Trimming stripped 8 bases from V and 10 bases from J, with 15 bases between. CDR1 is SGHAT, CDR2 FQNNGV, per germline.